This entry is about one TCR beta chain. Its specificity is unknown. This record belongs to a study of T cell responses to AZD1222 COVID-19 vaccine. Overall study results and limits: Dominant CD4 TCR responses targeted spike regions 160-218 and 743-854. Only a handful of AZD1222 recipients tested seropositive at baseline.

Method: immunoSEQ multiplex PCR; TCRdb's copy keeps in-frame clones and lacks some. The data show under 130,000 clones, more than 90% seen once. Germline V gives CDR1 SGHKS, CDR2 YYEKEE (reference sequence). There are 14 residues in the CDR3. V dropped 3 bases and J dropped 2 bases, with 9 bases sitting between them. The source was peripheral blood, collected on day 0 of AZD1222 vaccination. The genes are TRBV5-5 and TRBJ2-1; tentative D call: TRBD1 (6 bases). This sequence was found in an adult in good health. The CDR3 sequence is CASSSGDPYNEQFF. CDR3 in DNA: TGTGCCAGCAGCTCAGGGGACCCCTACAATGAGCAGTTCTTC.